This T cell receptor (beta chain) was documented in a study of CD8 T cells in ankylosing spondylitis. Each TCR beta library was made by quantitative 5'-RACE that incorporated molecular barcodes. A single record per CDR3 protein comes from TCRdb applying MiXCR to the 5' RACE reads. This sample has just under 550,000 distinct CDR3 sequences, with roughly 13% found just once. This clonotype appeared a few times. The antigen is undetermined. Study-level results: Within peripheral blood, clones linked to disease were CD8+ and relatively rare. Significant enrichment of disease-linked clones was reportedly seen in matched ankylosing spondylitis synovial fluid. Both synovial fluid and blood in reactive arthritis had previously been reported to carry some motif variants. Several highly homologous variants made up a TCR beta motif, and this motif appeared characteristic of ankylosing spondylitis blood.

This CDR3 has 15 amino acids. The V gene end was trimmed by 5 bases and the J gene end by 8 bases; junction bases not matched to a gene: 11. Germline V gene lookup returns CDR1 LNHDA and CDR2 SQIVND (reference sequence). The V call is TRBV19, the J call TRBJ2-1, with 8 bases identical to TRBD2. This receptor was identified in a male donor with ankylosing spondylitis. Sample: blood, either unsorted or a sorted T cell fraction (not recorded which). The CDR3 coding sequence is TGTGCCAGTAGTGGACTAGCCACCTGGGCAGATGAGCAGTTCTTC. It yields the protein CASSGLATWADEQFF.